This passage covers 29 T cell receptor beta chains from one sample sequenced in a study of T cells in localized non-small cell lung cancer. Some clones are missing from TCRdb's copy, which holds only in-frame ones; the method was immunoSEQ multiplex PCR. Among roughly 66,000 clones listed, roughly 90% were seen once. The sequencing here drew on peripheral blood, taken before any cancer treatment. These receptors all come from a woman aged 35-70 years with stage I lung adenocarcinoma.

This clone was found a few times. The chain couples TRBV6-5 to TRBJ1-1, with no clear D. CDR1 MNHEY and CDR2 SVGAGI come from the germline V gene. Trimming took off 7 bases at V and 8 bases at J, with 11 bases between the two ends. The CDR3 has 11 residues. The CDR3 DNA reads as TGTGCCAGCAACCGACCGGGGGAAGCTTTCTTT. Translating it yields CASNRPGEAFF.

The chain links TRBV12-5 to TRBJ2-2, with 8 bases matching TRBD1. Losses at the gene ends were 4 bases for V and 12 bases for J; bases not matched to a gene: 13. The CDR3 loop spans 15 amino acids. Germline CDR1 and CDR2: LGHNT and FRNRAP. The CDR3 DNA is TGTGCTAGTGGTTCCCAGGACAGGGATAACGGACAGCTGTTTTTT. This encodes CASGSQDRDNGQLFF.

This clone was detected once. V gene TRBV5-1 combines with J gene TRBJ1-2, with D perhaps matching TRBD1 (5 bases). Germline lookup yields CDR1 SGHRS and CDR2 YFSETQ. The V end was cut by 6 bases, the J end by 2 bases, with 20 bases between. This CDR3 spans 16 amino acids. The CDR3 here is CASTPLGGEGNYGYTF. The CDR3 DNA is TGCGCCAGCACCCCTTTGGGGGGGGAGGGCAACTATGGCTACACCTTC.

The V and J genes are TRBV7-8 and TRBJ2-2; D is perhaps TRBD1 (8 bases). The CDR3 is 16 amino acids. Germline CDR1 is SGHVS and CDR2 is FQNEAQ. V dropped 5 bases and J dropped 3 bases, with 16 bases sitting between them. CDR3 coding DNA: TGTGCCAGCAGCCAGAGGGGGGGACAGGACACCGGGGAGCTGTTTTTT. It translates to CASSQRGGQDTGELFF.

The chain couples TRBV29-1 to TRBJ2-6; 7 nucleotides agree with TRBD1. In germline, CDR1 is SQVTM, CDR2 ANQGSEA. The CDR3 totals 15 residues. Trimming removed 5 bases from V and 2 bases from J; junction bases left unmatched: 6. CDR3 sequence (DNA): TGCAGCGTTCGGGCAGGGGGAGCTGGGGCCAACGTCCTGACTTTC. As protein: CSVRAGGAGANVLTF. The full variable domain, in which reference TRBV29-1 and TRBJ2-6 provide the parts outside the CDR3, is SAVISQKPSRDICQRGTSLTIQCQVDSQVTMMFWYRQQPGQSLTLIATANQGSEATYESGFVIDKFPISRPNLTFSTLTVSNMSPEDSSIYLCSVRAGGAGANVLTFGAGSRLTVL.

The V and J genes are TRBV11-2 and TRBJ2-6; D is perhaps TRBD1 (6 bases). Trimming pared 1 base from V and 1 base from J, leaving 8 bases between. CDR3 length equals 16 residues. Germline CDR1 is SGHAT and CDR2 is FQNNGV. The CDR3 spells CASSLGQGSGANVLTF. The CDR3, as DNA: TGTGCCAGCAGCTTAGGCCAGGGGTCTGGGGCCAACGTCCTGACTTTC.

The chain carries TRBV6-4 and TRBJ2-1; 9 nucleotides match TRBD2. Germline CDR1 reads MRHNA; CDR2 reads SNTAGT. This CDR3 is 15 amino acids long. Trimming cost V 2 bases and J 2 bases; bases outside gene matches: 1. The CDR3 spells CASSDERGAYNEQFF. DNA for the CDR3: TGTGCCAGCAGTGACGAGCGGGGGGCCTACAATGAGCAGTTCTTC.

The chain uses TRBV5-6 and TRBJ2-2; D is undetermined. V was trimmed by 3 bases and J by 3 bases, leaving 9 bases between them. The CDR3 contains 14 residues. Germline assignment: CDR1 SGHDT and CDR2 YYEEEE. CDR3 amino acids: CASSSPGYTGELFF. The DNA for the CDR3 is TGTGCCAGCAGCTCCCCGGGCTACACCGGGGAGCTGTTTTTT.

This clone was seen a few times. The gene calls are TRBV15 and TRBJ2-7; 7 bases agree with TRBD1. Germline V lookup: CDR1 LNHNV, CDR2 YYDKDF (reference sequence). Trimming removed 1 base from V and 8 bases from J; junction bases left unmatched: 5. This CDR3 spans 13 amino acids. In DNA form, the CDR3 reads TGTGCCACCAGCAGAGGTCAGGGGGAACAGCAGTACTTC. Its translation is CATSRGQGEQQYF.

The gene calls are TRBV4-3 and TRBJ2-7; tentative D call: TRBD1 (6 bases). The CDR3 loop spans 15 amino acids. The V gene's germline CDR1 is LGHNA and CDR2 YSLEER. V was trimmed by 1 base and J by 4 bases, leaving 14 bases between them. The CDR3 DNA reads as TGCGCCAGCAGCCAAGCACAAGGACAGATGTACGAGCAGTACTTC. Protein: CASSQAQGQMYEQYF.

The CDR3 nucleotides read TGCGCCAGCAGCCAAGATCTACGGGGGGCCGGCTATGGCTACACCTTC. It yields the protein CASSQDLRGAGYGYTF. The chain is built from TRBV4-3 and TRBJ1-2; D possibly corresponds to TRBD1 (6 bases). The CDR3 runs to 16 residues. Between the trimmed V and J ends, which lost 0 bases and 4 bases, there was a span of 15 bases. Per the germline V gene, CDR1 is LGHNA and CDR2 is YSLEER.

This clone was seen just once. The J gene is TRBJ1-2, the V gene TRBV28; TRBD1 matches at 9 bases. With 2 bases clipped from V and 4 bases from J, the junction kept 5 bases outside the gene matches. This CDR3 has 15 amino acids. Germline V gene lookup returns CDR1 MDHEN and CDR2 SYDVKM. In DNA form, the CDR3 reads TGTGCCAGCAGTTTAGGAGTGGACAGGGGCTATGGCTACACCTTC. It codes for CASSLGVDRGYGYTF.

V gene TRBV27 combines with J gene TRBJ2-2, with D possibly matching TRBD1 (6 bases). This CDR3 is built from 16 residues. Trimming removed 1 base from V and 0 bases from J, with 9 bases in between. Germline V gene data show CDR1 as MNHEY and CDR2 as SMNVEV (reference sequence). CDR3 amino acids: CASSLWGPSNTGELFF. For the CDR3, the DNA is TGTGCCAGCAGTTTATGGGGGCCTTCGAACACCGGGGAGCTGTTTTTT.

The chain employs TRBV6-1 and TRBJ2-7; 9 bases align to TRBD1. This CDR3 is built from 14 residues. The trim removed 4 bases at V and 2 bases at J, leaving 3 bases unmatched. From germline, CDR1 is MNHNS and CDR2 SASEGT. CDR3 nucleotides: TGTGCCAGCAGTGCGAGACAGGGGGCCTACGAGCAGTACTTC. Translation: CASSARQGAYEQYF.

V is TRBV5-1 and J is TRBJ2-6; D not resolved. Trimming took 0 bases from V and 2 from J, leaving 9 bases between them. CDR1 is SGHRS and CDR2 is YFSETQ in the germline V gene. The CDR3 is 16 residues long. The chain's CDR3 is CASSLASRAGANVLTF. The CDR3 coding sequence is TGCGCCAGCAGCTTGGCGTCACGGGCTGGGGCCAACGTCCTGACTTTC.

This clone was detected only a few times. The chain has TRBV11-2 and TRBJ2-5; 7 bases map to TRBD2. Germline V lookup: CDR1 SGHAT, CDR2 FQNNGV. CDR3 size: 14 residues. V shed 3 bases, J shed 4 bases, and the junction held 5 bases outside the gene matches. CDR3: CASSLSAGVETQYF. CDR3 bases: TGTGCCAGCAGCTTGTCTGCGGGAGTAGAGACCCAGTACTTC.

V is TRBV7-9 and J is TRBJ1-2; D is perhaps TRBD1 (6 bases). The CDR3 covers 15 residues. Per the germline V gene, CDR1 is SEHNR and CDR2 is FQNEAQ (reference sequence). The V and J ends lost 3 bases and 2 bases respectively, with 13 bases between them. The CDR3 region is CASSLGLTGNYGYTF. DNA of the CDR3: TGTGCCAGCAGCTTGGGACTAACAGGGAACTATGGCTACACCTTC.

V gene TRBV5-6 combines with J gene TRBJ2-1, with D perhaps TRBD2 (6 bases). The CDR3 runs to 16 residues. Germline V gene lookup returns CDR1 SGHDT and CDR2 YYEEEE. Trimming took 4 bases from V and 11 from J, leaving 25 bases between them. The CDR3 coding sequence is TGTGCCAGCAGCCCCCTCGTGGGGGGTAGAAGAAATAAGCAGTTCTTC. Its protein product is CASSPLVGGRRNKQFF.

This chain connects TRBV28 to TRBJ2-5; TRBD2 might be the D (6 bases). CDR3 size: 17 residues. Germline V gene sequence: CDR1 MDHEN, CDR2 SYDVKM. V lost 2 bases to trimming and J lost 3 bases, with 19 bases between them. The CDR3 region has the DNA TGTGCCAGCAGTTTAAGAACTAGCACGGCAACTGAAGAGACCCAGTACTTC. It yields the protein CASSLRTSTATEETQYF.

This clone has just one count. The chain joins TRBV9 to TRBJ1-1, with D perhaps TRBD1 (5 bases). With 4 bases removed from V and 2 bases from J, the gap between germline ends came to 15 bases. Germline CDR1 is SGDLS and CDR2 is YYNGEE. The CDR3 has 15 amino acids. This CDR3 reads CASSQIGDFNTEAFF. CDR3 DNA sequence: TGTGCCAGCAGCCAAATCGGGGACTTCAACACTGAAGCTTTCTTT.

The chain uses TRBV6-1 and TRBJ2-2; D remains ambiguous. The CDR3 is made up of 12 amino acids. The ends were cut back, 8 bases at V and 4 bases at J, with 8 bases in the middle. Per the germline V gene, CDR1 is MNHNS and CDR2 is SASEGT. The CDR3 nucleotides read TGTGCCAGCCCCCCTTCCACCGGGGAGCTGTTTTTT. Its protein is CASPPSTGELFF.

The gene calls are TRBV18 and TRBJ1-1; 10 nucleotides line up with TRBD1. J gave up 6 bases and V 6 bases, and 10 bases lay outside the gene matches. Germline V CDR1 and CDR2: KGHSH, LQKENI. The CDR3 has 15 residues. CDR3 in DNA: TGTGCCAGCTCGCCAACCCGGGACAGGGGCCCTGAAGCTTTCTTT. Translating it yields CASSPTRDRGPEAFF.

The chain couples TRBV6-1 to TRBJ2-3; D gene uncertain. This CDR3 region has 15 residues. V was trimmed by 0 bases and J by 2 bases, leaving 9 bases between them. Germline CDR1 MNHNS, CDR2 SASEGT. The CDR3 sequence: CASSEAPTPTDTQYF. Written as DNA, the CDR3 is TGTGCCAGCAGTGAAGCGCCTACACCCACAGATACGCAGTATTTT.

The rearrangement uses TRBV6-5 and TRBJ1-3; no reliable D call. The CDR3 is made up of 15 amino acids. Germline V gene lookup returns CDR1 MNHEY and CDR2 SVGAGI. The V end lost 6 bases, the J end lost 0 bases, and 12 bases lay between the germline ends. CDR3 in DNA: TGTGCCAGCAGACGCGAAACGATCTCTGGAAACACCATATATTTT. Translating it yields CASRRETISGNTIYF.

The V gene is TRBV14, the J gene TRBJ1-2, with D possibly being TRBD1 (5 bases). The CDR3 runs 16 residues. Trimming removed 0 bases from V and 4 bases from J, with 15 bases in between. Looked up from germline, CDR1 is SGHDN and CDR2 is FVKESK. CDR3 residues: CASSQDMRGSSYGYTF. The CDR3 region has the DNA TGTGCCAGCAGCCAAGATATGAGGGGCAGCTCCTATGGCTACACCTTC.

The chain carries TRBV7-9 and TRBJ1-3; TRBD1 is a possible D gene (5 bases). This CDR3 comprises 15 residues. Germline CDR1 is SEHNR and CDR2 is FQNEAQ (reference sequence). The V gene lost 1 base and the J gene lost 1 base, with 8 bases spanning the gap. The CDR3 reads CASSLVGASGNTIYF. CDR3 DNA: TGTGCCAGCAGCTTAGTCGGGGCTTCTGGAAACACCATATATTTT.

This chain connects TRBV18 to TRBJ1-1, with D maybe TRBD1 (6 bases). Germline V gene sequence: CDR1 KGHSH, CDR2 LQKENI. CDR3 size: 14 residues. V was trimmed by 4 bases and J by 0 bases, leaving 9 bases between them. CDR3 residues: CASSQDRLNTEAFF. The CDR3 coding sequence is TGTGCCAGCTCACAGGACAGATTGAACACTGAAGCTTTCTTT.

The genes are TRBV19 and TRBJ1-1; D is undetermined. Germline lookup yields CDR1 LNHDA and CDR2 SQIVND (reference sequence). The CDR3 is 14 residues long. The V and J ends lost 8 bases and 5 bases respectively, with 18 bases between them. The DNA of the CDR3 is TGTGCCAGTGCACCCCGCAAAGGGAGGACTGAAGCTTTCTTT. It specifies CASAPRKGRTEAFF.

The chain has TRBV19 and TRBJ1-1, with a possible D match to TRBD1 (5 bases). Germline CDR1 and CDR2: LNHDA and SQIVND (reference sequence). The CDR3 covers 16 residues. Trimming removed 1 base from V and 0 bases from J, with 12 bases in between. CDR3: CASSIGRGGMNTEAFF. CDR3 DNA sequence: TGTGCCAGTAGTATAGGTCGCGGGGGGATGAACACTGAAGCTTTCTTT.